The TCR beta chain described here comes from a study of blood T cell repertoires in COVID-19. Using immunoSEQ multiplex PCR, the repertoire was profiled, and TCRdb retains in-frame clones only, with some absent. The table has fewer than 85,000 clones, around 76% seen once. The TCR sequence derives from a woman older than 75 with active or convalescent COVID-19. The sequenced sample was peripheral blood.

The CDR3 DNA reads TGTGCCAGCGACGTGGAGCCGAACACTGAAGCTTTCTTT. Translation: CASDVEPNTEAFF. V is TRBV6-5 and J is TRBJ1-1; D unclear. Looked up from germline, CDR1 is MNHEY and CDR2 is SVGAGI. Between the trimmed V and J ends, which lost 8 bases and 1 base, there was a span of 11 bases. The CDR3 is made up of 13 amino acids.